Listed here are 27 T cell receptor beta chains from one sample, sequenced in a study of CD8+ T cells in alopecia areata. TCR sequencing used cDNA made by reverse transcription of extracted RNA. The repertoire was sequenced with immunoSEQ multiplex PCR; TCRdb's copy has only in-frame clones and lacks some. The table includes about 210,000 clones, 64% detected once. The treatment here: oral pan-JAK inhibitor, 5-10 mg twice daily. The material was CD4+ T cells sorted from blood, obtained at week 4, from a patient treated with tofacitinib. These receptors all come from a human donor with alopecia areata.

This chain connects TRBV5-6 to TRBJ1-1; 7 bases map to TRBD1. V lost 1 base and J lost 5; bases outside the gene matches: 17. Germline CDR1 reads SGHDT; CDR2 reads YYEEEE. CDR3 size: 18 residues. In nucleotides, the CDR3 is TGTGCCAGCAGCTTGATGGGTCTGTCGGACAGGTGGTTGACTGAAGCTTTCTTT. Translated: CASSLMGLSDRWLTEAFF.

The V call is TRBV7-2, the J call TRBJ2-7; D assignment may be TRBD1 or TRBD2 (5 bases each). Trimming took off 1 base at V and 2 bases at J, with 12 bases between the two ends. This CDR3 region has 15 residues. Germline CDR1 and CDR2: SGHTA and FQGNSA. CDR3 coding DNA: TGTGCCAGCAGCTTAGGAGGGGCAGGGCCCTACGAGCAGTACTTC. Amino acids: CASSLGGAGPYEQYF.

The chain couples TRBV7-2 to TRBJ2-1; 9 nucleotides match TRBD1. CDR3 length equals 16 residues. The germline CDR1 and CDR2 sequences are SGHTA and FQGNSA. Losses at the gene ends were 2 bases for V and 4 bases for J; bases not matched to a gene: 6. CDR3: CASSLPGTGLYNEQFF. CDR3 bases: TGTGCCAGCAGCTTACCGGGGACAGGGTTGTACAATGAGCAGTTCTTC.

The CDR3 sequence: CASSVRPGGDTQYF. The CDR3 region has the DNA TGTGCCAGCAGCGTACGTCCCGGCGGAGATACGCAGTATTTT. This rearrangement joins TRBV9 to TRBJ2-3; D unclear. V lost 1 base to trimming and J lost 5 bases, with 11 bases between them. Per the germline V gene, CDR1 is SGDLS and CDR2 is YYNGEE. The CDR3 contains 14 residues.

V usage is TRBV7-2 and J usage is TRBJ1-4; 7 positions agree with TRBD1. Unmatched junction bases numbered 6, after V lost 5 bases and J lost 6 bases. The CDR3 length is 14 residues. Germline CDR1 reads SGHTA; CDR2 reads FQGNSA. CDR3 amino acids: CASSPGGPHEKLFF. CDR3 sequence (DNA): TGTGCCAGCAGCCCAGGGGGGCCCCATGAAAAACTGTTTTTT.

The rearrangement links TRBV7-2 to TRBJ1-2; D ambiguous. Germline CDR1 reads SGHTA; CDR2 reads FQGNSA. The V end was cut by 5 bases, the J end by 0 bases, with 4 bases between. The CDR3 has 12 residues. In DNA form, the CDR3 reads TGTGCCAGCAGCGGAGCTAACTATGGCTACACCTTC. As protein: CASSGANYGYTF.

CDR3 amino acids: CASSFRGTGELFF. The CDR3, as DNA: TGTGCCAGCAGCTTCCGGGGCACCGGGGAGCTGTTTTTT. The chain combines TRBV5-4 with TRBJ2-2; D is possibly TRBD2 (5 bases). CDR1 is SGHNT and CDR2 is YYREEE in the germline V gene (reference sequence). Deletions cut 2 bases from V and 4 bases from J, with 6 bases between. The CDR3 sequence is 13 residues long. The full variable domain, rest sourced from reference TRBV5-4 and TRBJ2-2, is ETGVTQSPTHLIKTRGQQVTLRCSSQSGHNTVSWYQQALGQGPQFIFQYYREEENGRGNFPPRFSGLQFPNYSSELNVNALELDDSALYLCASSFRGTGELFFGEGSRLTVL.

The chain has TRBV6-5 and TRBJ1-2; no clear D gene. Germline V gives CDR1 MNHEY, CDR2 SVGAGI. The CDR3 runs 13 residues. Trimming shortened V by 2 bases and J by 6 bases, and 10 bases separated the two germline ends. CDR3 sequence: CASSYLGNHGYTF. CDR3 coding DNA: TGTGCCAGCAGTTACCTGGGGAACCATGGCTACACCTTC.

This clone has only one observation. The chain combines TRBV6-5 with TRBJ2-1, with TRBD2 matching 7 bases. Germline V gene data show CDR1 as MNHEY and CDR2 as SVGAGI. V was clipped by 9 bases and J by 4 bases; unmatched bases: 9. This CDR3 comprises 14 residues. The CDR3 region is CASQMGRGYNEQFF. The CDR3 bases are TGTGCCAGTCAAATGGGGCGGGGGTACAATGAGCAGTTCTTC.

The CDR3 protein is CASSVTTSGVDNEQFF. CDR3 sequence (DNA): TGTGCCAGCAGCGTGACGACTAGCGGGGTAGACAATGAGCAGTTCTTC. This chain links TRBV9 with TRBJ2-1; 11 nucleotides line up with TRBD2. The CDR3 extends over 16 amino acids. The germline V gene has CDR1 SGDLS and CDR2 YYNGEE. With V trimmed by 2 bases and J by 5 bases, 6 bases remained unmatched.

This clone was seen only a few times. This chain links TRBV7-2 with TRBJ2-4; 7 bases align to TRBD2. The CDR3 has 11 amino acids. V gave up 3 bases and J gave up 10 bases; unmatched junction bases: 0. Germline V gives CDR1 SGHTA, CDR2 FQGNSA. CDR3 loop: CASSLRGIQYF. In nucleotides, the CDR3 is TGTGCCAGCAGCTTGCGGGGGATTCAGTACTTC.

The chain has TRBV30 and TRBJ1-2, with 9 bases fitting TRBD1. CDR3 length equals 13 residues. Germline CDR1 is GTSNPN and CDR2 is SVGIG (reference sequence). Trimming removed 3 bases from V and 5 bases from J; junction bases left unmatched: 4. This CDR3 reads CAWRTGGIYGYTF. For the CDR3, the DNA is TGTGCCTGGAGAACAGGGGGCATTTATGGCTACACCTTC.

The chain recombines TRBV15 with TRBJ2-5; perhaps D is TRBD1 or TRBD2 (5 bases each). The CDR3 consists of 13 residues. Germline loops: CDR1 LNHNV, CDR2 YYDKDF (reference sequence). Trimming took off 1 base at V and 5 bases at J, with 8 bases between the two ends. This chain's CDR3 is CATSRGGRETQYF. For the CDR3, the DNA is TGTGCCACCAGCAGAGGGGGACGGGAGACCCAGTACTTC.

This rearrangement joins TRBV6-1 to TRBJ2-7; no firm D call. V lost 3 bases and J lost 7, with 7 bases in between. Germline loops: CDR1 MNHNS, CDR2 SASEGT. There are 11 residues in the CDR3. CDR3 loop: CASSDPREQYF. In DNA, the CDR3 is TGTGCCAGCAGTGACCCTAGGGAGCAGTACTTC.

The J gene is TRBJ2-5, the V gene TRBV2, with D perhaps matching TRBD2 (5 bases). Trimming removed 11 bases at V and 6 bases at J, with 13 bases between. In germline, CDR1 is SNHLY, CDR2 FYNNEI. CDR3 size: 11 residues. The CDR3 nucleotides are TGTGCCGGCCGGGGTGGGAAGACCCAGTACTTC. Amino acid sequence: CAGRGGKTQYF.

The rearrangement uses TRBV29-1 and TRBJ2-3; 11 bases are shared with TRBD2. Germline V gene data show CDR1 as SQVTM and CDR2 as ANQGSEA. J gave up 6 bases and V 6 bases, and 2 bases lay outside the gene matches. CDR3 length: 12 amino acids. CDR3: CSVGTSGDTQYF. CDR3 nucleotide sequence: TGCAGCGTCGGGACTAGCGGTGATACGCAGTATTTT.

CDR3 in amino acids: CAWGMGTDTQYF. Here the CDR3 DNA reads TGTGCCTGGGGTATGGGCACAGATACGCAGTATTTT. This chain uses TRBV30 with TRBJ2-3; D remains unclear. Germline V CDR1 and CDR2: GTSNPN, SVGIG (reference sequence). The V gene lost 5 bases and the J gene lost 1 base, with 7 bases spanning the gap. The CDR3 runs 12 residues.

V is TRBV29-1 and J is TRBJ1-1; TRBD1 matches at 12 bases. CDR3 size: 12 residues. Germline values: CDR1 SQVTM, CDR2 ANQGSEA. V lost 4 bases, J lost 11 bases, and 5 bases stayed unmatched. CDR3 in amino acids: CSVVLGQGAAFF. The DNA of the CDR3 is TGCAGCGTTGTTCTGGGACAGGGGGCCGCTTTCTTT.

V and J are TRBV10-3 and TRBJ2-3; no clear D. V lost 2 bases to trimming and J lost 4 bases, with 4 bases between them. The CDR3 is made up of 12 amino acids. Germline loops: CDR1 ENHRY, CDR2 SYGVKD. CDR3: CAISEGSDTQYF. CDR3 coding DNA: TGTGCCATCAGTGAGGGTTCAGATACGCAGTATTTT.

In DNA form, the CDR3 reads TGTGCCAGCAGTTTATTTCAGGGGATGAACACTGAAGCTTTCTTT. Its protein product is CASSLFQGMNTEAFF. The rearrangement joins TRBV27 to TRBJ1-1; possible D gene TRBD1, 6 bases. Looked up from germline, CDR1 is MNHEY and CDR2 is SMNVEV (reference sequence). The CDR3 has 15 amino acids. The V end was cut by 1 base, the J end by 0 bases, with 9 bases between.

The J gene is TRBJ2-7, the V gene TRBV25-1; 10 bases are shared with TRBD1. Trimming removed 8 bases from V and 5 bases from J; junction bases left unmatched: 9. The V gene's germline CDR1 is MGHDK and CDR2 SYGVNS. The length of the CDR3 is 14 residues. The CDR3 loop reads CASQRQGALNEQYF. In nucleotides, the CDR3 is TGTGCCAGCCAGAGACAGGGGGCGCTCAACGAGCAGTACTTC.

The V and J genes are TRBV15 and TRBJ2-5; no reliable D call. Germline V gene data show CDR1 as LNHNV and CDR2 as YYDKDF (reference sequence). Trimming took off 5 bases at V and 0 bases at J, with 7 bases between the two ends. This CDR3 region has 13 residues. CDR3 DNA sequence: TGTGCCACCAGCGGGCGGTACCAAGAGACCCAGTACTTC. It codes for CATSGRYQETQYF.

V usage is TRBV5-1 and J usage is TRBJ1-2; TRBD1 might be the D (5 bases). This CDR3 has 14 residues. CDR1 is SGHRS, CDR2 YFSETQ, per germline. Trimming stripped 0 bases from V and 6 bases from J, with 12 bases between. The CDR3 sequence is CASSLAEGQNGYTF. CDR3 DNA sequence: TGCGCCAGCAGCTTGGCCGAGGGGCAGAATGGCTACACCTTC.

The CDR3: CAWSPGTGRGETQYF. The CDR3 DNA is TGTGCCTGGAGTCCCGGGACAGGGCGGGGGGAGACCCAGTACTTC. The chain combines TRBV30 with TRBJ2-5; 9 nucleotides align to TRBD1. The CDR3 length is 15 residues. Germline loops: CDR1 GTSNPN, CDR2 SVGIG (reference sequence). The V gene end was trimmed by 2 bases and the J gene end by 5 bases; junction bases not matched to a gene: 9.

There are a few counts of this clone. The V and J genes are TRBV7-9 and TRBJ2-3; D not certain. Germline V gene data show CDR1 as SEHNR and CDR2 as FQNEAQ (reference sequence). Trimming took off 1 base at V and 2 bases at J, with 7 bases between the two ends. The CDR3 runs to 14 residues. For the CDR3, the DNA is TGTGCCAGCAGCTTAGGACTTTCCACAGATACGCAGTATTTT. Its translation: CASSLGLSTDTQYF.

This clone has more than one count but fewer than ten. V usage is TRBV18 and J usage is TRBJ1-1; a possible D gene is TRBD1 (6 bases). V dropped 1 base and J dropped 4 bases, with 13 bases sitting between them. Germline CDR1 reads KGHSH; CDR2 reads LQKENI. This CDR3 is 15 amino acids long. This CDR3 is CASSPLHQGTTEAFF. CDR3 DNA: TGTGCCAGCTCACCACTGCACCAGGGGACCACTGAAGCTTTCTTT.

This chain joins TRBV7-2 and TRBJ2-1; TRBD1 matches at 7 bases. The CDR3 spans 15 residues. Germline V gene lookup returns CDR1 SGHTA and CDR2 FQGNSA. The V segment lost 5 bases and the J segment 0 bases; nucleotides outside the gene matches: 4. The CDR3 sequence: CASSPDRASYNEQFF. In DNA, the CDR3 is TGTGCCAGCAGCCCCGACAGGGCCTCCTACAATGAGCAGTTCTTC.